This TCR beta chain originates from a study of Graves' ophthalmopathy and Graves' hyperthyroidism. In the study overall: Hyperthyroidism is called stable when no ophthalmopathy develops within 18 months of follow-up. Study outcomes and limitations: Cross-validated, the 13-signature model showed 87.88%/81.08% sensitivity/specificity, and 80%/75% in the test set. Among thyroid clonotypes expanded above 0.001 frequency, most also appeared in blood.

Physicians reached a diagnosis by relying on clinical symptoms, serum thyroxine, TRAb, thyroid ultrasound and orbital computed tomography. A remark on this clonotype: Its antigen is unidentified. The DNA is left out, because the CDR3 cannot be placed on it with certainty; the CDR3 is given as TCRdb lists it.

11 amino acids form the CDR3, both terminal residues included. The V gene's germline CDR1 is LNHNV and CDR2 YYDKDF (reference sequence). Amplification from RNA transcripts yielded the TCR beta CDR3 regions. RT-PCR with HTBI primers came first, then second-round multiplex PCR. MiXCR was run by TCRdb on the multiplex PCR reads, yielding one entry per CDR3 protein. In the table there are over a million distinct CDR3 sequences, 35% to 40% of which are singletons. J is TRBJ2-2 and V is TRBV15. The clonotype was recovered from an adult man with Graves' hyperthyroidism. Material: peripheral blood or thyroid tissue (not recorded which). The CDR3 protein is CATSRDSSCFF.